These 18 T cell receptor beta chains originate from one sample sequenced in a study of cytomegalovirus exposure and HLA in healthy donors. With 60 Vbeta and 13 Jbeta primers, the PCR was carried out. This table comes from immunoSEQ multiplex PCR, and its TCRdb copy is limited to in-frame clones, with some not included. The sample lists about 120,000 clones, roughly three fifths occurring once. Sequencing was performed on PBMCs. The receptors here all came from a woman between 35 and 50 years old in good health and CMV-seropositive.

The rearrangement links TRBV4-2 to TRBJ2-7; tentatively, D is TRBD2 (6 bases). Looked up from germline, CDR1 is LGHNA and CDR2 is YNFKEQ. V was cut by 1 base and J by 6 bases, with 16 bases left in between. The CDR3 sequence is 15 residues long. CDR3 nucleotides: TGTGCCAGCAGCCAAGCTCCGGGGGATACTTCCGAGCAGTACTTC. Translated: CASSQAPGDTSEQYF.

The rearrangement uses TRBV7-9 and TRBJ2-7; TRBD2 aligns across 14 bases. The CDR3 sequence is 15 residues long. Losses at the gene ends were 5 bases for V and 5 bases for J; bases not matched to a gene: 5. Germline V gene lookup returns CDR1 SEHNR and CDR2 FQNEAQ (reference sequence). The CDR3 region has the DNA TGTGCCAGCAGCCCGGGGACTAGCGGGAGAAACGAGCAGTACTTC. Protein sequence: CASSPGTSGRNEQYF.

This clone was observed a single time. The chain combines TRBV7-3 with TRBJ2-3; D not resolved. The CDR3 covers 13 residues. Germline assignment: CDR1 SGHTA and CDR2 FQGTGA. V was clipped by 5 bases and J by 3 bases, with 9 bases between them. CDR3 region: CASSHTKTDTQYF. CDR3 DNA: TGTGCCAGCAGCCACACAAAAACAGATACGCAGTATTTT.

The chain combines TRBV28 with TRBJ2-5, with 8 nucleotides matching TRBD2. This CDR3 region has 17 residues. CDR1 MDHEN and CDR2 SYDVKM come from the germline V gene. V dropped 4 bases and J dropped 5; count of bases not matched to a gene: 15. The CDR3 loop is CASSSSGSDLIGETQYF. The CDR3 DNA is TGTGCCAGCAGTTCAAGCGGGAGCGATTTAATCGGTGAGACCCAGTACTTC.

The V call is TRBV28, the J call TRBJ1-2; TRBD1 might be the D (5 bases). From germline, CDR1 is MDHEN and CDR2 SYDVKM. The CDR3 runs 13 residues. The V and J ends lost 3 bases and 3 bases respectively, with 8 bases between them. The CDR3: CASSFLTDYGYTF. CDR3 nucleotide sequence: TGTGCCAGCAGTTTCCTGACAGACTATGGCTACACCTTC.

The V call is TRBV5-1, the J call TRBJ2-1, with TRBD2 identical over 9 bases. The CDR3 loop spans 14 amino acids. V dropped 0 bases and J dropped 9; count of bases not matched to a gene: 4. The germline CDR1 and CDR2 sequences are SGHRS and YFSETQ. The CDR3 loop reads CASSLEAGGVEQFF. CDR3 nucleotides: TGCGCCAGCAGCTTGGAGGCGGGAGGGGTTGAGCAGTTCTTC. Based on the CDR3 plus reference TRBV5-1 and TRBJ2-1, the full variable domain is KAGVTQTPRYLIKTRGQQVTLSCSPISGHRSVSWYQQTPGQGLQFLFEYFSETQRNKGNFPGRFSGRQFSNSRSEMNVSTLELGDSALYLCASSLEAGGVEQFFGPGTRLTVL.

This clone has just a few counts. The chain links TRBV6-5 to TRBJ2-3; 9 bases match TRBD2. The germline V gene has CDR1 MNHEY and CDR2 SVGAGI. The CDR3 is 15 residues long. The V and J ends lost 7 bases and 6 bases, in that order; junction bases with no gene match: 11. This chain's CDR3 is CASTPGAGGLDTQYF. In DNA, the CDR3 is TGTGCCAGCACCCCTGGGGCGGGAGGGCTGGATACGCAGTATTTT.

The CDR3 is CASSTGFQGSGPEETQYF. The CDR3 nucleotides read TGCGCCAGCAGCACCGGTTTCCAGGGTAGCGGACCGGAAGAGACCCAGTACTTC. V is TRBV5-1 and J is TRBJ2-5; perhaps TRBD2 as D (6 bases). The length of the CDR3 is 18 residues. Germline-derived CDR1 and CDR2 are SGHRS and YFSETQ. The V end lost 4 bases, the J end lost 3 bases, and 25 bases lay between the germline ends.

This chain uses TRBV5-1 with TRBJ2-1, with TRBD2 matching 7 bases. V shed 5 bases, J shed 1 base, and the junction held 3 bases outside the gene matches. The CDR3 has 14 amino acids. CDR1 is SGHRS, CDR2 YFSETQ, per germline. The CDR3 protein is CASRVAGSYNEQFF. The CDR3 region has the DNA TGCGCCAGCAGGGTAGCGGGTTCCTACAATGAGCAGTTCTTC.

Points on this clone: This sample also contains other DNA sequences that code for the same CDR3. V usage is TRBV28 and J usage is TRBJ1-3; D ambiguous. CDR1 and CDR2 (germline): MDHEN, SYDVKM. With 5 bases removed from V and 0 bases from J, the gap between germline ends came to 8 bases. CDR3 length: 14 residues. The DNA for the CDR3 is TGTGCCAGCAGTCCCGGCGGCTCTGGAAACACCATATATTTT. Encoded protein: CASSPGGSGNTIYF.

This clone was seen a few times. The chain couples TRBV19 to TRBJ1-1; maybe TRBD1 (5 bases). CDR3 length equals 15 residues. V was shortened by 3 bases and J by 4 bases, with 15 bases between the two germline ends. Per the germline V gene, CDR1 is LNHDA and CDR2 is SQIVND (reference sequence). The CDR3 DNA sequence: TGTGCCAGTAGTATCTCCACCGGGGGGATCACTGAAGCTTTCTTT. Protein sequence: CASSISTGGITEAFF.

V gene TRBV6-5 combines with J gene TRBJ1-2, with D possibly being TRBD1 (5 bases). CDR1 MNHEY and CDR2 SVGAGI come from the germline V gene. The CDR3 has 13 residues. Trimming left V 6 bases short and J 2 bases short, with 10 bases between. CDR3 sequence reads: CASSPNRNYGYTF. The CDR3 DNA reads TGTGCCAGCAGCCCGAACAGGAACTATGGCTACACCTTC.

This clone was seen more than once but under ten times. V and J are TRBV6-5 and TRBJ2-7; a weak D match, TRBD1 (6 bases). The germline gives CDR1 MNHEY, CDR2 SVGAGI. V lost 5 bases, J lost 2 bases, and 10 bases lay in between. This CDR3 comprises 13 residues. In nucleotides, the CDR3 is TGTGCCAGCAGTCCCACAGGGCCCTACGAGCAGTACTTC. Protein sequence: CASSPTGPYEQYF.

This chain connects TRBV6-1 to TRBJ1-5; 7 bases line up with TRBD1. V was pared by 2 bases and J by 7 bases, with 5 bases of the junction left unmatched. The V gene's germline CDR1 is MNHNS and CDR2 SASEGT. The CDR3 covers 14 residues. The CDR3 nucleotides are TGTGCCAGCAGTGAAATGGCAGGGGGACAGCCCCAGCATTTT. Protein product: CASSEMAGGQPQHF.

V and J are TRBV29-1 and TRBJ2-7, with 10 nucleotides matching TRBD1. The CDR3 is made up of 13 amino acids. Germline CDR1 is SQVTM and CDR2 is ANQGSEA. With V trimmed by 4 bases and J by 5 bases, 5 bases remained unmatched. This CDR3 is CSVAGTGAHEQYF. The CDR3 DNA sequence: TGCAGCGTTGCCGGGACAGGGGCCCACGAGCAGTACTTC.

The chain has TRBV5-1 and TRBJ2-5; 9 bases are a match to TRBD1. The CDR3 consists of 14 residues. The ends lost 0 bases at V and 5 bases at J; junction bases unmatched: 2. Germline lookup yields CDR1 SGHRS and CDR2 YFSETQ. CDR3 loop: CASSLAGTGETQYF. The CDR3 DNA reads TGCGCCAGCAGCTTGGCCGGGACAGGGGAGACCCAGTACTTC.

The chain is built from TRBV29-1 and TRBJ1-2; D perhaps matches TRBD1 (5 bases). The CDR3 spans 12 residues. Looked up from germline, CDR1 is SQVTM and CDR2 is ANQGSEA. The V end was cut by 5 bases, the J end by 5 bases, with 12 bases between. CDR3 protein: CSVRTRSYGYTF. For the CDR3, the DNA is TGCAGCGTTCGGACAAGGAGTTATGGCTACACCTTC. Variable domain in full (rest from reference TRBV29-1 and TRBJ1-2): SAVISQKPSRDICQRGTSLTIQCQVDSQVTMMFWYRQQPGQSLTLIATANQGSEATYESGFVIDKFPISRPNLTFSTLTVSNMSPEDSSIYLCSVRTRSYGYTFGSGTRLTVV.

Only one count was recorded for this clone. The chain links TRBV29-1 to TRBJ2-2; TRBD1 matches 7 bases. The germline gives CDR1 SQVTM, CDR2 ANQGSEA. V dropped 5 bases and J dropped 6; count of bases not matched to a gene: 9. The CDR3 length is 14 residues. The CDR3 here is CSVWLTGMAGELFF. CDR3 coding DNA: TGCAGCGTTTGGTTGACAGGGATGGCCGGGGAGCTGTTTTTT.